The 22 T cell receptor beta chains given below trace back to one sample, sequenced in a study of T-cell reconstitution after alpha-beta-depleted transplantation in children (dated by TCRdb to 2016 to 2018). The library was made by PCR. Sequencing took place on an Illumina HiSeq 2500. TCR library preparation used molecular barcoding, with unique molecular identifiers applied to normalize quantification of the TCRbeta repertoire. Through fastp at Q25 and MiXCR, TCRdb rebuilt clones from the public reads, retaining in-frame beta chains. Each CDR3 protein appears once, grouped with its most common genes and DNA. Recorded for this sample are 150,000 to 200,000 distinct CDR3 sequences; 6.5% to 7.5% of them occurred a single time. The ten largest clones add up to approximately 3% of the sample. This specimen was PBMCs from the stem cell graft donor, taken from the stem cell graft. These receptors were taken from a human donor who donated a stem cell graft to a child with Wiskott-Aldrich syndrome.

The chain links TRBV7-8 to TRBJ2-7; TRBD2 matches 11 bases. V gave up 5 bases and J gave up 6 bases; unmatched junction bases: 9. The V gene's germline CDR1 is SGHVS and CDR2 FQNEAQ. This CDR3 contains 15 residues. The CDR3 is CASSQNSGRAPEQYF. The CDR3 DNA is TGTGCCAGCAGCCAGAATAGCGGGAGGGCCCCCGAGCAGTACTTC.

This clonotype was counted at least ten times. The CDR3 sequence: CASSSHWDRLNTEAFF. DNA of the CDR3: TGTGCCAGCAGCTCACATTGGGACAGATTGAACACTGAAGCTTTCTTT. V gene TRBV5-5 combines with J gene TRBJ1-1; TRBD1 aligns across 7 bases. Germline V gene sequence: CDR1 SGHKS, CDR2 YYEKEE (reference sequence). J was trimmed by 0 bases and V by 3 bases; bases with no gene match: 8. This CDR3 spans 16 amino acids. The full variable domain, with the rest looked up from reference TRBV5-5 and TRBJ1-1, is DAGVTQSPTHLIKTRGQQVTLRCSPISGHKSVSWYQQVLGQGPQFIFQYYEKEERGRGNFPDRFSARQFPNYSSELNVNALLLGDSALYLCASSSHWDRLNTEAFFGQGTRLTVV.

This chain's CDR3 is CASSLVLTEAFF. The DNA for the CDR3 is TGTGCCAGCAGCTTAGTCCTTACTGAAGCTTTCTTT. J is TRBJ1-1 and V is TRBV7-9; no definite D call. The CDR3 runs to 12 residues. V was cut by 1 base and J by 5 bases, with 5 bases left in between. Germline CDR1 reads SEHNR; CDR2 reads FQNEAQ (reference sequence).

This clonotype has ten or more counts. The genes are TRBV15 and TRBJ2-4; TRBD1 aligns across 10 bases. With 0 bases clipped from V and 8 bases from J, the junction kept 10 bases outside the gene matches. The CDR3 spans 17 residues. Looked up from germline, CDR1 is LNHNV and CDR2 is YYDKDF (reference sequence). The CDR3 loop is CATSRDLGQGSLDIQYF. In DNA form, the CDR3 reads TGTGCCACCAGCAGAGATCTGGGACAGGGGAGCTTGGACATTCAGTACTTC.

The chain carries TRBV18 and TRBJ2-7, with a possible D match to TRBD1 (6 bases). CDR1 KGHSH and CDR2 LQKENI come from the germline V gene. Trimming stripped 2 bases from V and 3 bases from J, with 14 bases between. There are 15 residues in the CDR3. In DNA, the CDR3 is TGTGCCAGCTCACCATCCGGGACATTGGACTACGAGCAGTACTTC. Translation: CASSPSGTLDYEQYF. Using reference TRBV18 and TRBJ2-7 for the parts outside the CDR3, the full variable domain is NAGVMQNPRHLVRRRGQEARLRCSPMKGHSHVYWYRQLPEEGLKFMVYLQKENIIDESGMPKERFSAEFPKEGPSILRIQQVVRGDSAAYFCASSPSGTLDYEQYFGPGTRLTVT.

This clonotype came up many times. The chain links TRBV7-7 to TRBJ2-1; a weak D match, TRBD2 (5 bases). CDR1 and CDR2 (germline): SSHAT, FNYEAQ (reference sequence). The V gene lost 4 bases and the J gene lost 10 bases, with 17 bases spanning the gap. This CDR3 contains 14 residues. The CDR3 protein is CASSSGLGLGEQFF. The DNA of the CDR3 is TGTGCCAGCAGCTCCGGACTGGGTCTGGGAGAGCAGTTCTTC.

This clonotype came up many times. This rearrangement joins TRBV29-1 to TRBJ2-1, with 10 nucleotides matching TRBD2. The CDR3 covers 13 residues. The germline gives CDR1 SQVTM, CDR2 ANQGSEA. V gave up 7 bases and J gave up 9 bases; unmatched junction bases: 9. CDR3 bases: TGCAGCGCCCTAGCGGGGGAGAGACCTGAGCAGTTCTTC. Protein: CSALAGERPEQFF.

This clonotype occurred many times. The chain uses TRBV12-3 or TRBV12-4 and TRBJ2-5, with 8 bases fitting TRBD1. J was trimmed by 3 bases and V by 5 bases; bases with no gene match: 8. The CDR3 loop spans 15 amino acids. Written as DNA, the CDR3 is TGTGCCAGCAGTAGATTGGAGGACAGGGAAGAGACCCAGTACTTC. Protein product: CASSRLEDREETQYF.

In its sample, this clonotype was seen many times. One end of the junction fails to match germline, which may point to a read error. The genes are TRBV20-1 and TRBJ1-1; tentative D call: TRBD1 (6 bases). Per the germline V gene, CDR1 is DFQATT and CDR2 is SNEGSKA (reference sequence). CDR3 length: 14 residues. The CDR3 spells CSARDKRADTEVFF. The DNA of the CDR3 is TGCAGTGCCAGGGACAAGAGAGCGGACACTGAAGTTTTCTTT.

This clonotype occurred many times. This chain uses TRBV6-5 with TRBJ1-1; 8 nucleotides align to TRBD1. The CDR3 contains 16 residues. J was trimmed by 4 bases and V by 0 bases; bases with no gene match: 7. Germline CDR1 MNHEY, CDR2 SVGAGI. The CDR3 bases are TGTGCCAGCAGTTACTCTATCGGACAGGGAGTCACTGAAGCTTTCTTT. Its translation: CASSYSIGQGVTEAFF.

This clonotype was recorded at least ten times. The genes are TRBV4-3 and TRBJ2-1; D is unresolved. The CDR3 loop spans 14 amino acids. V shed 0 bases and J shed 4 bases, with 7 bases lying between them. Germline-derived CDR1 and CDR2 are LGHNA and YSLEER. CDR3 region: CASSQDGIYNEQFF. CDR3 nucleotides: TGCGCCAGCAGCCAAGATGGAATTTACAATGAGCAGTTCTTC.

With respect to this clonotype: Possible read error: a much larger clone is one base away. The gene calls are TRBV20-1 and TRBJ2-1, with a possible D match to TRBD2 (6 bases). The V end lost 6 bases, the J end lost 4 bases, and 19 bases lay between the germline ends. The CDR3 is 15 residues long. Looked up from germline, CDR1 is DFQATT and CDR2 is SNEGSKA (reference sequence). CDR3 region: CSALAGPRGYNEQFF. For the CDR3, the DNA is TGCAGTGCCCTCGCGGGACCCCGGGGTTACAATGAGCAGTTCTTC.

Only a few counts were recorded for this clonotype. The chain employs TRBV10-3 and TRBJ2-7; the match to TRBD2 covers 9 bases. There are 17 residues in the CDR3. Germline trimming cut 2 bases from V and 2 bases from J; bases unmatched to any gene: 10. Germline CDR1 is ENHRY and CDR2 is SYGVKD. The CDR3 DNA is TGTGCCATCAGTGAGGGGCTAGCGGGACGGATTGCCTACGAGCAGTACTTC. Amino acid sequence: CAISEGLAGRIAYEQYF.

Only a few counts were recorded for this clonotype. The chain employs TRBV30 and TRBJ2-1; D unclear. Germline CDR1 is GTSNPN and CDR2 is SVGIG (reference sequence). Trimming took off 1 base at V and 0 bases at J, with 10 bases between the two ends. This CDR3 spans 15 amino acids. CDR3 DNA: TGTGCCTGGAGTGAAATGGCGAGCTCCTACAATGAGCAGTTCTTC. As protein: CAWSEMASSYNEQFF.

Regarding this clonotype: A read error may explain this, as a much larger clone is one base away. The J gene is TRBJ2-7, the V gene TRBV5-1; D may correspond to TRBD1 or TRBD2 (5 bases each). Germline V gene sequence: CDR1 SGHRS, CDR2 YFSETQ. The length of the CDR3 is 17 residues. V was shortened by 2 bases and J by 0 bases, with 18 bases between the two germline ends. The CDR3 reads CASSLVRGGGSSYEQYF. For the CDR3, the DNA is TGCGCCAGCAGCTTAGTCCGGGGCGGCGGTAGCTCCTACGAGCAGTACTTC.

This clonotype was seen many times. The V gene is TRBV19, the J gene TRBJ2-1, with 10 bases aligning to TRBD2. The germline V gene encodes CDR1 LNHDA and CDR2 SQIVND (reference sequence). The CDR3 spans 17 residues. V lost 1 base and J lost 3; bases outside the gene matches: 6. The CDR3 region has the DNA TGTGCCAGTAGTATAGTAGCTAGCGGGAGCCTCTACAATGAGCAGTTCTTC. Protein product: CASSIVASGSLYNEQFF. Full variable domain (rest looked up from reference TRBV19 and TRBJ2-1): DGGITQSPKYLFRKEGQNVTLSCEQNLNHDAMYWYRQDPGQGLRLIYYSQIVNDFQKGDIAEGYSVSREKKESFPLTVTSAQKNPTAFYLCASSIVASGSLYNEQFFGPGTRLTVL.

This clonotype was seen many times. V usage is TRBV12-3 or TRBV12-4 and J usage is TRBJ2-2, with D unclear. CDR3 length equals 12 residues. With 10 bases removed from V and 5 bases from J, the gap between germline ends came to 11 bases. Here the CDR3 reads CATLTPTGELFF. Here the CDR3 DNA reads TGTGCCACTCTGACTCCTACCGGGGAGCTGTTTTTT.

The sample holds many counts of this clonotype. The V call is TRBV7-7, the J call TRBJ1-1; D perhaps matches TRBD1 (5 bases). V was cut by 1 base and J by 7 bases, with 10 bases left in between. Germline CDR1 and CDR2: SSHAT and FNYEAQ (reference sequence). CDR3 size: 13 residues. CDR3 DNA: TGTGCCAGCAGCTTAGTGTTTGGGGGTGAAGCTTTCTTT. Protein: CASSLVFGGEAFF.

At least ten counts were recorded for this clonotype. This chain connects TRBV7-9 to TRBJ2-7; TRBD1 matches at 9 bases. This CDR3 contains 12 residues. CDR1 and CDR2 (germline): SEHNR, FQNEAQ (reference sequence). V lost 11 bases to trimming and J lost 6 bases; unmatched junction nucleotides: 8. Written as DNA, the CDR3 is TGTGCCGGGAGACAGGGGGTTGGCGAGCAGTACTTC. Translated, it gives CAGRQGVGEQYF.

This clonotype was observed many times. The chain combines TRBV3-1 with TRBJ2-7, with D unclear. V shed 4 bases and J shed 6 bases, with 16 bases lying between them. Germline CDR1 LGHDT, CDR2 YNNKEL (reference sequence). CDR3 length: 14 amino acids. The CDR3 DNA reads TGTGCCAGCAGCCCACGGATGGGTGCCGGCGAGCAGTACTTC. Translation: CASSPRMGAGEQYF.

The chain carries TRBV7-9 and TRBJ2-3; D unresolved. Trimming removed 4 bases from V and 0 bases from J, with 14 bases in between. This CDR3 contains 16 residues. Germline CDR1 and CDR2: SEHNR and FQNEAQ (reference sequence). Here the CDR3 DNA reads TGTGCCAGCAGCTGGCGAATTGCCGGAAGCACAGATACGCAGTATTTT. Its protein product is CASSWRIAGSTDTQYF.

In this sample, this clonotype turned up many times. The chain uses TRBV4-1 and TRBJ1-1, with D hard to call. The CDR3 sequence is 14 residues long. CDR1 is MGHRA, CDR2 YSYEKL, per germline. V was cut by 2 bases and J by 6 bases, with 13 bases left in between. The CDR3 DNA reads TGCGCCAGCAGCCAACCAAGCCTCCCGGCTGAAGCTTTCTTT. It translates to CASSQPSLPAEAFF.